The T cell receptor (beta chain) under discussion was sequenced for a study of identical twins. Study-level points and caveats: Out-of-frame alpha sequences common to twins were enriched for low generation probability. Among beta out-of-frame sequences, excess sharing between twins appeared weaker.

This clonotype was seen a handful of times. The antigen is undetermined. In every case, the donor was a healthy Caucasian. Template switching added a universal primer site, and cDNA bore unique molecular identifiers. From the 5' RACE reads, TCRdb called clonotypes with MiXCR, one entry per CDR3 protein. Of about 720,000 distinct CDR3 sequences in the sample, 8.6% were seen once. This CDR3 comprises 15 residues. V was pared by 0 bases and J by 3 bases, with 5 bases of the junction left unmatched. Germline-derived CDR1 and CDR2 are LGHNA and YSLEER. The sample was also linked to a second study, of yellow fever vaccine responses in identical twins.

This receptor was taken from a young woman in good health. Sequenced sample: PBMCs. This rearrangement joins TRBV4-3 to TRBJ2-7, with 7 positions matching TRBD1. CDR3: CASSQDVTGDYEQYF. CDR3 DNA: TGCGCCAGCAGCCAAGATGTAACAGGGGACTACGAGCAGTACTTC.